This T cell receptor (beta chain) originates from a study of tumor and adjacent non-tumor tissue in lung cancer. Whole-study context: Histology: about 13 adenocarcinoma, a couple of squamous cell carcinoma, 1 small cell lung cancer. General observations from the study: TCR diversity was significantly greater in tumor than normal lung tissue.

The library came from three nested PCR rounds adapted from ARM-PCR protocols. MiXCR was run by TCRdb on the multiplex PCR reads, yielding one entry per CDR3 protein. The sample lists 55,000 to 75,000 distinct CDR3 sequences; almost 60% were seen once. As regards this clonotype: What it binds is not known. One junction end disagrees with the germline gene, perhaps due to a read error.

RNA was extracted from bulk tissue without any cell sorting. CDR1 is SGHAT, CDR2 FQNNGV, per germline. The CDR3 loop spans 16 amino acids. The receptor was derived from a man aged 45-60 years with non-small cell lung cancer. Sequences were obtained from lung tumor tissue. This chain uses TRBV11-2 with TRBJ2-7; no definite D call. The CDR3 spells CASSLAATGGCYEQYF. The DNA for the CDR3 is TGTGCCAGCAGCTTAGCTGCGACGGGTGGATGTTACGAGCAATACTTC.